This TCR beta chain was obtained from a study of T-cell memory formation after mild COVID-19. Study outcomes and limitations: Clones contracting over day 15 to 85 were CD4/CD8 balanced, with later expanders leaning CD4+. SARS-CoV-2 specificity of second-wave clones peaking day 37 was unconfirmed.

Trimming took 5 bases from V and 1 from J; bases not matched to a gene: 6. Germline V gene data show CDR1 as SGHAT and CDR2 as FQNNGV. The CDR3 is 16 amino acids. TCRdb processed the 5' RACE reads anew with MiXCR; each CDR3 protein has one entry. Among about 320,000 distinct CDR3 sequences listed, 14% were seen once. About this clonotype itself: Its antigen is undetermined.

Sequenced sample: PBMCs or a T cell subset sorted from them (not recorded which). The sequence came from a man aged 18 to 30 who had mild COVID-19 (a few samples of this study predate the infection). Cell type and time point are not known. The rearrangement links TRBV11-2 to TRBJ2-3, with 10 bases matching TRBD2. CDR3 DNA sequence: TGTGCCAGCAGCCGATTAGCGGGGGGCGGCACAGATACGCAGTATTTT. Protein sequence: CASSRLAGGGTDTQYF. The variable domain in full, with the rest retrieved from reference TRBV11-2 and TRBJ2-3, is EAGVAQSPRYKIIEKRQSVAFWCNPISGHATLYWYQQILGQGPKLLIQFQNNGVVDDSQLPKDRFSAERLKGVDSTLKIQPAKLEDSAVYLCASSRLAGGGTDTQYFGPGTRLTVL.